A selection of T cell receptor beta chains follows, all from one sample in a study of T-cell reconstitution after alpha-beta-depleted transplantation in children. TCRdb re-analysed the PCR reads in MiXCR, keeping a single row per CDR3 protein. The table includes 100,000 to 120,000 distinct CDR3 sequences, 10% detected once. Sequenced here: PBMCs from the stem cell graft donor, sampled from the stem cell graft. These receptors were obtained from a human donor who donated a stem cell graft to a child with acute lymphoblastic leukemia. CDR3s include the opening cysteine and the closing phenylalanine or tryptophan. Fields, in order: clone size, D gene, V gene, J gene, CDR3 DNA, CDR3 protein. A D gene is named only where the DNA matches it firmly. Clone size, where shown, is once, few, many, or a class for clones that have expanded.

many,.,TRBV6-2/TRBV6-3,TRBJ1-2,TGTGCCAGCAGTTCAACCCGGTATGGCTACACCTTC,CASSSTRYGYTF
many,.,TRBV7-2,TRBJ2-5,TGTGCCAGCAGCCAGACTAGTCTAGAGACCCAGTACTTC,CASSQTSLETQYF
many,.,TRBV20-1,TRBJ2-2,TGCAGTGCTATATACACGAAGGAGCTGTTTTTT,CSAIYTKELFF
many,.,TRBV27,TRBJ2-7,TGTGCCAGCGGTTTGACGGATAGCTCCTACGAGCAGTACTTC,CASGLTDSSYEQYF
many,TRBD2,TRBV20-1,TRBJ2-3,TGCAGTGCACCCCCGAGCGGGAGTGCAGATACGCAGTATTTT,CSAPPSGSADTQYF
many,.,TRBV20-1,TRBJ1-4,TGCAGTGCTAGAGATAGCCGAAAGAATGAAAAACTGTTTTTT,CSARDSRKNEKLFF
.,.,TRBV12-3/TRBV12-4,TRBJ2-5,TGTGCCAGCAGTCTTGTTTCAGGAGAGACCCAGTACTTC,CASSLVSGETQYF
many,TRBD1,TRBV29-1,TRBJ2-7,TGCAGCGTCGTATCGGGACAGAGCTCCTACGAGCAGTACTTC,CSVVSGQSSYEQYF
many,.,TRBV7-9,TRBJ2-2,TGTGCCAGCAGCCCCCCCCCTGTCACCGGGGAGCTGTTTTTT,CASSPPPVTGELFF
few,.,TRBV11-3,TRBJ2-2,TGTGCCAGCAGACAGGGCTCGACCGGGGAGCTGTTTTTT,CASRQGSTGELFF
many,.,TRBV25-1,TRBJ1-1,TGTGCCAGCAGTCCAGGGGATGAAGCTTTCTTT,CASSPGDEAFF
many,.,TRBV4-3,TRBJ1-1,TGCGCCAGCAGCCAAGATCGGCGGGGATGGAACACTGAAGCTTTCTTT,CASSQDRRGWNTEAFF
.,.,TRBV7-6,TRBJ2-1,TGTGCCAGCAGCTCACCGGATTCGGCCAAGGGCTACAATGAGCAGTTCTTC,CASSSPDSAKGYNEQFF
many,TRBD1,TRBV13,TRBJ2-3,TGTGCCAGCAGTTCAACTCTCGGACAGGGCGCAGATACGCAGTTTTTT,CASSSTLGQGADTQFF
.,.,TRBV7-6,TRBJ2-1,TGTGCCAGCAGCTACCAGTCTCCTAGCTCCTACAATGAGCACTTCTTC,CASSYQSPSSYNEHFF
many,.,TRBV5-5,TRBJ1-2,TGTGCCAGCAGCGCCAGGGAGGGGAGCTATGGCTACACCTTC,CASSAREGSYGYTF
many,.,TRBV3-1,TRBJ2-7,TGTGCCAGCAGCCATGGACGCCAGGGAGAGCAGTACTTC,CASSHGRQGEQYF
many,.,TRBV29-1,TRBJ2-3,TGCAGCGGGCAACTGACCACAGATACGCAGTATTTT,CSGQLTTDTQYF
many,.,TRBV6-5,TRBJ2-7,TGTGCCAGCAGTTACAAGACGGGTCTCCACGAGCAGTACTTC,CASSYKTGLHEQYF
many,.,TRBV5-6,TRBJ2-2,TGTGCCAGCAGCTTCGAAGGGAACACCGGGGAGCTGTTTTTT,CASSFEGNTGELFF
many,TRBD1,TRBV24-1,TRBJ1-5,TGTGCCACCAGTGAGAGACAGGGGAGGCAGCCCCAGCATTTT,CATSERQGRQPQHF
many,.,TRBV27,TRBJ2-5,TGTGCCAGCAGTTTATCTCCCAACCAAGAGACCCAGTACTTC,CASSLSPNQETQYF
many,TRBD2,TRBV12-3/TRBV12-4,TRBJ2-1,TGTGCCAGCAGTCCGACTAGCGGGGGGGATCATGAGCAGTTCTTC,CASSPTSGGDHEQFF
many,.,TRBV20-1,TRBJ2-1,TGCAGTGCTAGAGATTATGGGGGGAGCTCCTACAATGAGCAGTTCTTC,CSARDYGGSSYNEQFF
many,TRBD2,TRBV6-5,TRBJ2-7,TGTGCCAGCAGTTACTCGAAGGGAGGACTAGCGGGGCTCTACGAGCAGTACTTC,CASSYSKGGLAGLYEQYF
many,.,TRBV20-1,TRBJ1-5,TGCAGTGCTAGAGCAGGTTATAGCAATCAGCCCCAGCATTTT,CSARAGYSNQPQHF
many,.,TRBV6-5,TRBJ1-5,TGTGCCAGCAGTTACAGGGTAGGCAATCAGCCCCAGCATTTT,CASSYRVGNQPQHF
.,TRBD2,TRBV5-1,TRBJ2-7,TGCGCCAGCAGCCAAGGACTAGCGGGGGGCACTATTTACGAGCAGTACTTC,CASSQGLAGGTIYEQYF
few,.,TRBV5-1,TRBJ2-2,TGCGCCAGCAGCTGGGCCGATAGGAACACCGGGGAGCTGTTTTTT,CASSWADRNTGELFF
many,.,TRBV12-3/TRBV12-4,TRBJ1-6,TGTGCCAGCAGTTTACTGGGCGAACTTACCCTCCACTTT,CASSLLGELTLHF
many,.,TRBV5-6,TRBJ1-5,TGTGCCAGCAGCCGGAACAGGGAACAGCCCCAGCATTTT,CASSRNREQPQHF
few,.,TRBV6-1,TRBJ1-5,TGTGCCAGCACGATCCACCGGGGTGGAGGGTATCAGCCCCAGCATTTT,CASTIHRGGGYQPQHF
few,.,TRBV10-2,TRBJ2-1,TGCGCCAGCAGTGAGTCTCGGGGGAGAAGGGACAATGAGCAGTTCTTC,CASSESRGRRDNEQFF
many,TRBD1,TRBV4-1,TRBJ2-7,TGCGCCAGCAGCCATACCGGGACAGGGGTTTTGTACGAGCAGTACTTC,CASSHTGTGVLYEQYF
many,.,TRBV15,TRBJ2-1,TGTGCCACCAGCAGAGAGCCGGGACCTTTGGTGAATGAGCAGTTCTTC,CATSREPGPLVNEQFF
many,TRBD1,TRBV20-1,TRBJ1-6,TGCAGTGCTAGGACAGGGAATAATTCACCCCTCCACTTT,CSARTGNNSPLHF
many,TRBD1,TRBV5-1,TRBJ1-2,TGCGCCAGCAACGAGGACAGGGCCTATGGCTACACCTTC,CASNEDRAYGYTF
many,TRBD1,TRBV4-3,TRBJ2-3,TGCGCCAGCAGCCAATCCGGGACAGGGCTCTCCACAGATACGCAGTATTTT,CASSQSGTGLSTDTQYF
many,TRBD1,TRBV7-9,TRBJ2-1,TGTGCCAGCAGCTTAAGGGCGGGACAGGGTTACAATGAGCAGTTCTTC,CASSLRAGQGYNEQFF
many,.,TRBV18,TRBJ2-3,TGTGCCAGCTCACCACCCGGGACTTCCACAGATACGCAGTATTTT,CASSPPGTSTDTQYF
many,.,TRBV7-9,TRBJ2-7,TGTGCCAGCAGCTTAGAGGTCGGGCTAATCCGGGAGCAGTACTTC,CASSLEVGLIREQYF
many,TRBD2,TRBV7-2,TRBJ2-4,TGTGCCAGCAGCTTAGCGGGAGGAGCGGGAGGGGACATTCAGTACTTC,CASSLAGGAGGDIQYF
many,.,TRBV5-1,TRBJ2-2,TGCGCCAGCAGCTTGGAAGCCCTCGGGACCGGGGAGCTGTTTTTT,CASSLEALGTGELFF
many,TRBD2,TRBV7-9,TRBJ2-7,TGTGCCAGCAGCTTAAGCGGGAGAGGGTACGAGCAGTACTTC,CASSLSGRGYEQYF
many,TRBD1,TRBV15,TRBJ1-2,TGTGCCACCAGCAAAGACAGGGAGCGTGGCTACACCTTC,CATSKDRERGYTF
many,.,TRBV7-8,TRBJ2-4,TGTGCCAGCAGCATTCAGGGTACCCTAGCCAAAAACATTCAGTACTTC,CASSIQGTLAKNIQYF
.,TRBD1,TRBV5-4,TRBJ1-5,TGTGCCAGCAGCTTCGGGACAGGGGAGAATCAGCCCCAGCATTTT,CASSFGTGENQPQHF
many,TRBD2,TRBV6-4,TRBJ2-2,TGTGCCAGCAGTGAAGCGGGAGAAAGCGGGGAGCTGTTTTTT,CASSEAGESGELFF
many,.,TRBV7-2,TRBJ1-2,TGTGCCAGCAGCTTAACTGGGGCTGAATATGGCTACACCTTC,CASSLTGAEYGYTF
few,TRBD2,TRBV5-5,TRBJ2-1,TGTGCCAGCAGCTCCCGGACTAGCGGGGGTTACAATGAGCAGTTCTTC,CASSSRTSGGYNEQFF
many,TRBD2,TRBV6-5,TRBJ2-7,TGTGCCAGCAGTTACTTTGGGGGGGGTAACTACGAGCAGTACTTC,CASSYFGGGNYEQYF
many,.,TRBV12-3/TRBV12-4,TRBJ1-6,TGTGCCAGCAGTTTAGAGGCAAATTCACCCCTCCACTTT,CASSLEANSPLHF
many,.,TRBV7-8,TRBJ2-7,TGTGCCAGCAGGACCTTCCAGGGACCCTCCTACGAGCAGTACTTC,CASRTFQGPSYEQYF
many,.,TRBV5-1,TRBJ1-6,TGCGCCAGCAGCCCTGGCCCGGGGGTTGATTCACCCCTCCACTTT,CASSPGPGVDSPLHF